Following are 19 T cell receptor beta chains from one sample sequenced in a study of early T cells in non-severe SARS-CoV-2 infection. TCRdb processed the 5' RACE reads anew with MiXCR; each CDR3 protein has one entry. Altogether nearly 90,000 distinct CDR3 sequences are present, approximately 14% being singletons, with the ten largest covering roughly 7%. The sequencing sample was made of whole blood. These receptor sequences come from an adult who was a healthcare worker with PCR-confirmed SARS-CoV-2 infection or an uninfected control (not recorded which).

This clonotype came up many times. The chain recombines TRBV5-1 with TRBJ2-6; 8 nucleotides agree with TRBD1. CDR3 size: 18 residues. Germline CDR1 reads SGHRS; CDR2 reads YFSETQ. Trimming cost V 5 bases and J 3 bases; bases outside gene matches: 13. CDR3 DNA: TGCGCCAGCAGTCCACAGGGGGAAATAACCCTTGGGGCCAACGTCCTGACTTTC. Translation: CASSPQGEITLGANVLTF.

The rearrangement joins TRBV28 to TRBJ2-7; maybe TRBD2 (6 bases). CDR3 length: 12 residues. Trimming pared 3 bases from V and 6 bases from J, leaving 9 bases between. Germline V gives CDR1 MDHEN, CDR2 SYDVKM. The CDR3 nucleotides are TGTGCCAGCAGTTTGTACGGGGGCGAGCAGTACTTC. Translated: CASSLYGGEQYF.

The V gene is TRBV18, the J gene TRBJ2-6, with D perhaps TRBD1 or TRBD2 (7 bases each). From germline, CDR1 is KGHSH and CDR2 LQKENI. V was cut by 3 bases and J by 0 bases, with 12 bases left in between. The CDR3 is made up of 17 amino acids. The CDR3 DNA follows: TGTGCCAGCTCACCGGGAGGGGGCGGCTCTGGGGCCAACGTCCTGACTTTC. It is translated as CASSPGGGGSGANVLTF.

The chain carries TRBV20-1 and TRBJ2-1; D unresolved. V was pared by 2 bases and J by 6 bases, with 20 bases between. Germline lookup yields CDR1 DFQATT and CDR2 SNEGSKA (reference sequence). This CDR3 contains 16 residues. CDR3 in DNA: TGCAGTGCTAGACCACTCCCGGGCGACTTTCGCAATGAGCAGTTCTTC. It specifies CSARPLPGDFRNEQFF.

The genes are TRBV20-1 and TRBJ2-3, with 11 bases that match TRBD2. Germline V gene sequence: CDR1 DFQATT, CDR2 SNEGSKA (reference sequence). This CDR3 has 16 residues. With V trimmed by 3 bases and J by 6 bases, 11 bases remained unmatched. The CDR3 reads CSASKLAGDFSDTQYF. The CDR3, as DNA: TGCAGTGCTAGTAAACTAGCGGGAGATTTCTCCGATACGCAGTATTTT.

In its sample, this clonotype was seen a few times. CDR3 coding DNA: TGCGCCAGCAGGTGGGGAGGAGATGGCACTGAAGCTTTCTTT. It specifies CASRWGGDGTEAFF. The V gene is TRBV5-1, the J gene TRBJ1-1; D gene unclear. Trimming took off 5 bases at V and 4 bases at J, with 15 bases between the two ends. The CDR3 covers 14 residues. CDR1 SGHRS and CDR2 YFSETQ come from the germline V gene.

The genes are TRBV27 and TRBJ2-7; no clear D. Germline V CDR1 and CDR2: MNHEY, SMNVEV (reference sequence). This CDR3 region has 13 residues. Trimming stripped 0 bases from V and 8 bases from J, with 11 bases between. DNA for the CDR3: TGTGCCAGCAGTTTATCCGGTCGGCTGAAGCAGTACTTC. The encoded protein is CASSLSGRLKQYF.

This rearrangement joins TRBV7-2 to TRBJ2-7; the match to TRBD2 covers 9 bases. The J segment lost 1 base and the V segment lost 1 base, leaving 2 bases of the junction unmatched. This CDR3 has 15 residues. Germline V gene sequence: CDR1 SGHTA, CDR2 FQGNSA. Here the CDR3 reads CASSLGLAASYEQYF. The CDR3 coding sequence is TGTGCCAGCAGCTTAGGACTAGCGGCTTCCTACGAGCAGTACTTC.

There are a few counts of this clonotype. V gene TRBV14 combines with J gene TRBJ2-7; no definite D call. CDR1 and CDR2 (germline): SGHDN, FVKESK. V lost 2 bases, J lost 4 bases, and 9 bases lay in between. The CDR3 sequence is 13 residues long. The CDR3 sequence is CASSQSVAYEQYF. The DNA for the CDR3 is TGTGCCAGCAGCCAATCAGTCGCGTACGAGCAGTACTTC.

This clonotype came up a few times. The V call is TRBV7-3, the J call TRBJ2-5, with 9 bases identical to TRBD1. V dropped 2 bases and J dropped 7; count of bases not matched to a gene: 8. The CDR3 runs 15 residues. Germline V CDR1 and CDR2: SGHTA, FQGTGA. The DNA for the CDR3 is TGTGCCAGCAGCTTAGCGGGACAGGGTGAGGCGACCCAGTACTTC. As protein: CASSLAGQGEATQYF.

This clonotype showed up many times. V usage is TRBV6-5 and J usage is TRBJ1-5, with a weak D call TRBD1 (5 bases). Germline loops: CDR1 MNHEY, CDR2 SVGAGI. The CDR3 has 15 residues. The V end was cut by 6 bases, the J end by 0 bases, with 12 bases between. The CDR3 bases are TGTGCCAGCAGACCCTTAAGGGGTAGCAATCAGCCCCAGCATTTT. Residues: CASRPLRGSNQPQHF.

The CDR3 DNA sequence: TGTGCCAGCAGTTTTCTCGTGACAGGGGGATACAATGAGCAGTTCTTC. The encoded protein is CASSFLVTGGYNEQFF. The chain links TRBV28 to TRBJ2-1; TRBD1 matches at 9 bases. The CDR3 runs to 16 residues. V gave up 3 bases and J gave up 4 bases; unmatched junction bases: 7. CDR1 and CDR2 (germline): MDHEN, SYDVKM. Full variable domain (rest looked up from reference TRBV28 and TRBJ2-1): DVKVTQSSRYLVKRTGEKVFLECVQDMDHENMFWYRQDPGLGLRLIYFSYDVKMKEKGDIPEGYSVSREKKERFSLILESASTNQTSMYLCASSFLVTGGYNEQFFGPGTRLTVL.

This clonotype has a handful of counts. The V call is TRBV29-1, the J call TRBJ1-1; D remains ambiguous. The CDR3 is 12 residues long. Per the germline V gene, CDR1 is SQVTM and CDR2 is ANQGSEA. CDR3 sequence (DNA): TGCAGGACGCACAGTGGAGCCACTGAAGCTTTCTTT. This encodes CRTHSGATEAFF. The entire variable domain, with the rest obtained from reference TRBV29-1 and TRBJ1-1, is as follows: SAVISQKPSRDICQRGTSLTIQCQVDSQVTMMFWYRQQPGQSLTLIATANQGSEATYESGFVIDKFPISRPNLTFSTLTVSNMSPEDSSIYLCRTHSGATEAFFGQGTRLTVV.

This clonotype was picked up a small number of times. This chain connects TRBV4-1 to TRBJ2-2, with D uncertain. Germline V lookup: CDR1 MGHRA, CDR2 YSYEKL. V shed 1 base and J shed 3 bases, with 3 bases lying between them. This CDR3 has 13 residues. The CDR3 sequence is CASSQVDTGELFF. CDR3 coding DNA: TGCGCCAGCAGCCAAGTAGACACCGGGGAGCTGTTTTTT.

The chain links TRBV2 to TRBJ2-3; 15 bases map to TRBD2. In germline, CDR1 is SNHLY, CDR2 FYNNEI. This CDR3 spans 16 amino acids. Germline trimming cut 10 bases from V and 7 bases from J; bases unmatched to any gene: 12. The CDR3 DNA sequence: TGTGCCACCGCCGGGACTAGCGGGAGGACTGTTAATACGCAGTATTTT. Translated: CATAGTSGRTVNTQYF. Full variable domain (rest looked up from reference TRBV2 and TRBJ2-3): EPEVTQTPSHQVTQMGQEVILRCVPISNHLYFYWYRQILGQKVEFLVSFYNNEISEKSEIFDDQFSVERPDGSNFTLKIRSTKLEDSAMYFCATAGTSGRTVNTQYFGPGTRLTVL.

This clonotype is classed as large. The chain links TRBV5-6 to TRBJ1-1; 10 positions agree with TRBD1. CDR3 length: 16 amino acids. Germline V gives CDR1 SGHDT, CDR2 YYEEEE. J gave up 7 bases and V 1 base, and 10 bases lay outside the gene matches. CDR3 protein: CASSLFGQGGFSEAFF. In nucleotides, the CDR3 is TGTGCCAGCAGCTTGTTTGGACAGGGGGGGTTCAGTGAAGCTTTCTTT.

This clonotype came up a few times. This rearrangement joins TRBV5-1 to TRBJ1-1, with D perhaps TRBD1 (6 bases). CDR1 is SGHRS and CDR2 is YFSETQ in the germline V gene. CDR3 length: 13 amino acids. Deletions cut 2 bases from V and 6 bases from J, with 11 bases between. CDR3 protein: CASSFVDSPEAFF. In DNA, the CDR3 is TGCGCCAGCAGCTTCGTGGACAGTCCTGAAGCTTTCTTT.

The V gene is TRBV9, the J gene TRBJ2-7; 15 bases align to TRBD2. The junction had 15 bases not matched to a gene; V was cut back by 4 bases and J by 7 bases. The CDR3 covers 18 residues. Germline CDR1 is SGDLS and CDR2 is YYNGEE. CDR3 in amino acids: CASSNPGGLAGGPREQYF. Here the CDR3 DNA reads TGTGCCAGCAGCAACCCTGGAGGACTAGCGGGAGGGCCGCGGGAGCAGTACTTC.

The chain has TRBV7-8 and TRBJ2-1; unclear D gene. The CDR3 covers 13 residues. Per germline, CDR1 SGHVS and CDR2 FQNEAQ. V was trimmed by 2 bases and J by 8 bases, leaving 10 bases between them. CDR3 amino acids: CASSLSSAYEQFF. The CDR3 nucleotides are TGTGCCAGCAGCTTAAGTAGTGCCTATGAGCAGTTCTTC.